Shown below are 14 T cell receptor beta chains from a single sample sequenced in a study of low-dose radiotherapy and immunotherapy resistance in tumors. First-strand cDNA used TRAV- and TRBV-specific primers, covering alpha and beta chains. TCR amplification ran roughly 21 PCR cycles using constant-region and V-primer adapter primers. TCRdb redid the calling of the reads with MiXCR, one entry per CDR3 protein. The table has about 11,000 distinct CDR3 sequences, over 55% seen once. These receptors were collected from a human donor with advanced metastatic prostate, ovarian, gallbladder or colorectal cancer (not recorded which). This table probably holds off-target reads from a library built for another chain.

The chain uses TRBV3-1 and TRBJ1-2; tentatively, D is TRBD1 (5 bases). V was pared by 1 base and J by 3 bases, with 12 bases between. The CDR3 loop spans 15 amino acids. Per germline, CDR1 LGHDT and CDR2 YNNKEL (reference sequence). The CDR3 region is CASSQGIRADYGYTF. The DNA for the CDR3 is TGTGCCAGCAGCCAAGGGATCAGGGCTGACTATGGCTACACCTTC.

This clonotype has just a few counts. CDR3 residues: CASKGPTDTQYF. CDR3 nucleotide sequence: TGTGCCAGCAAGGGTCCCACAGATACGCAGTATTTT. V is TRBV2 and J is TRBJ2-3; D is ambiguous. V dropped 7 bases and J dropped 2 bases, with 7 bases sitting between them. CDR3 length: 12 amino acids. The germline gives CDR1 SNHLY, CDR2 FYNNEI.

V is TRBV11-1 and J is TRBJ2-1; TRBD1 matches at 7 bases. The CDR3 has 15 residues. Losses at the gene ends were 3 bases for V and 5 bases for J; bases not matched to a gene: 7. The germline CDR1 and CDR2 sequences are SGHAT and FQDESV (reference sequence). The CDR3 bases are TGTGCCAGCAGCTTTGATCAGACAGGGAACAATGAGCAGTTCTTC. Translation gives CASSFDQTGNNEQFF.

This chain joins TRBV12-3 or TRBV12-4 and TRBJ2-7; maybe TRBD1 (6 bases). The CDR3 runs 13 residues. The ends were cut back, 5 bases at V and 5 bases at J, with 13 bases in the middle. The CDR3 region is CASSPRQVHEQYF. In DNA form, the CDR3 reads TGTGCCAGCAGTCCTAGACAGGTCCACGAGCAGTACTTC.

The rearrangement uses TRBV13 and TRBJ2-1, with D possibly being TRBD2 (6 bases). The CDR3 extends over 13 amino acids. The germline V gene has CDR1 PRHDT and CDR2 FYEKMQ (reference sequence). Trimming left V 3 bases short and J 5 bases short, with 8 bases between. CDR3 region: CASSFPGDNEQFF. CDR3 DNA: TGTGCCAGCAGCTTCCCGGGGGACAATGAGCAGTTCTTC.

The chain employs TRBV5-1 and TRBJ2-2, with unresolved D. The germline V gene has CDR1 SGHRS and CDR2 YFSETQ. The CDR3 has 17 amino acids. The V and J ends lost 3 bases and 0 bases respectively, with 15 bases between them. CDR3 DNA sequence: TGCGCCAGCAGCTCTATACTATCTGGGTCGAACACCGGGGAGCTGTTTTTT. As protein: CASSSILSGSNTGELFF.

This chain joins TRBV6-2 or TRBV6-3 and TRBJ2-1, with D perhaps TRBD1 or TRBD2 (5 bases each). The CDR3 is 18 amino acids. CDR1 MNHEY and CDR2 SVGEGT come from the germline V gene. The V end lost 5 bases, the J end lost 7 bases, and 27 bases lay between the germline ends. The CDR3 sequence: CASSEMIGTQTIWNEQFF. CDR3 nucleotides: TGTGCCAGCAGTGAAATGATCGGGACCCAGACAATTTGGAATGAGCAGTTCTTC.

There are a few counts of this clonotype. The gene calls are TRBV2 and TRBJ1-1; possible D gene TRBD1, 6 bases. V lost 3 bases to trimming and J lost 7 bases, with 18 bases between them. Germline values: CDR1 SNHLY, CDR2 FYNNEI. The CDR3 is 15 amino acids. The chain's CDR3 is CASSEVGAERGEAFF. The CDR3 bases are TGTGCCAGCAGTGAGGTGGGGGCGGAACGGGGTGAAGCTTTCTTT.

This chain links TRBV24-1 with TRBJ2-1, with 9 bases matching TRBD1. Germline V gives CDR1 KGHDR, CDR2 SFDVKD. The CDR3 consists of 13 residues. With 7 bases clipped from V and 12 bases from J, the junction kept 9 bases outside the gene matches. The CDR3 DNA sequence: TGTGCCACCAGCCGGGACAGGGATATTGGGCAGTTCTTC. Its protein product is CATSRDRDIGQFF.

V usage is TRBV3-1 and J usage is TRBJ2-7; 8 bases are a match to TRBD2. The V gene's germline CDR1 is LGHDT and CDR2 YNNKEL (reference sequence). This CDR3 region has 14 residues. V lost 4 bases, J lost 4 bases, and 6 bases stayed unmatched. CDR3 sequence (DNA): TGTGCCAGCAGCCGAAGACTAGCGATGTACGAGCAGTACTTC. This codes for CASSRRLAMYEQYF.

The genes are TRBV9 and TRBJ1-1; no clear D gene. This CDR3 has 13 residues. V was cut by 2 bases and J by 4 bases, with 9 bases left in between. Germline loops: CDR1 SGDLS, CDR2 YYNGEE. CDR3 nucleotide sequence: TGTGCCAGCAGCGTTACACAGTCCACTGAAGCTTTCTTT. Translated, it gives CASSVTQSTEAFF.

This sequence joins TRBV29-1 and TRBJ1-2, with D maybe TRBD1 (5 bases). Germline V CDR1 and CDR2: SQVTM, ANQGSEA. The CDR3 is 13 amino acids. Trimming stripped 6 bases from V and 6 bases from J, with 17 bases between. The CDR3 spells CSVFRGTENGYTF. DNA for the CDR3: TGCAGCGTCTTCCGAGGGACCGAAAATGGCTACACCTTC.

CDR3 nucleotide sequence: TGTGCCAGCAGTGGGGCTCCGGGGGCTGGGACTGAAGCTTTCTTT. Its translation: CASSGAPGAGTEAFF. This chain links TRBV28 with TRBJ1-1, with a weak D call TRBD1 (6 bases). The germline CDR1 and CDR2 sequences are MDHEN and SYDVKM. The V and J ends lost 5 bases and 5 bases respectively, with 18 bases between them. This CDR3 spans 15 amino acids.

The chain joins TRBV20-1 to TRBJ1-4; no definite D call. Per germline, CDR1 DFQATT and CDR2 SNEGSKA (reference sequence). V shed 0 bases and J shed 2 bases, with 19 bases lying between them. This CDR3 comprises 18 residues. In DNA, the CDR3 is TGCAGTGCTAGAGATTCGGACGCACCTACGTGGACTAATGAAAAACTGTTTTTT. It translates to CSARDSDAPTWTNEKLFF.